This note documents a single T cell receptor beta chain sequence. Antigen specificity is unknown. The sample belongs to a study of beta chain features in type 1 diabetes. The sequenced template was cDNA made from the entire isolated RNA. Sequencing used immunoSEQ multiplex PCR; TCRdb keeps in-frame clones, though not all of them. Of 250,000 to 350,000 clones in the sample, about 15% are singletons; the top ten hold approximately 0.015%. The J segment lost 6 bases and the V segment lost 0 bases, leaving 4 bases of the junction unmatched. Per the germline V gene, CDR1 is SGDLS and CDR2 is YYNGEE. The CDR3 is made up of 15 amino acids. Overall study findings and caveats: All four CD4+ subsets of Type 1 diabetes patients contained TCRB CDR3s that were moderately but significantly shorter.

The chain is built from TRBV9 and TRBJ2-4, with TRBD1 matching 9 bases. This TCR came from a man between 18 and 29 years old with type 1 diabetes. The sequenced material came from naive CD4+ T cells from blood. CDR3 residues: CASSVDLGQGNIQYF. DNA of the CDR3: TGTGCCAGCAGCGTAGATCTGGGACAGGGAAACATTCAGTACTTC.